One sample yielded the 18 T cell receptor beta chains listed below, sequenced in a study of blood T cell repertoires in COVID-19. Libraries were prepared by immunoSEQ multiplex PCR; TCRdb keeps only in-frame clonotypes and omits some of them. Of about 240,000 clones in the sample, roughly 80% were seen once. The source material was peripheral blood. All receptors derive from a woman aged 18-29 years with acute or convalescent COVID-19.

V gene TRBV6-5 combines with J gene TRBJ2-5; 10 bases fit TRBD2. With V trimmed by 3 bases and J by 2 bases, 3 bases remained unmatched. The CDR3 sequence is 15 residues long. Germline CDR1 and CDR2: MNHEY and SVGAGI. CDR3 residues: CASSYLTSGQETQYF. The CDR3 DNA follows: TGTGCCAGCAGTTATTTGACTAGCGGGCAAGAGACCCAGTACTTC.

This CDR3 reads CASSSRERNSPLHF. The CDR3 region has the DNA TGTGCCAGCAGCAGTCGGGAAAGGAATTCACCCCTCCACTTT. This chain uses TRBV9 with TRBJ1-6; D not resolved. V lost 4 bases and J 7 bases, leaving 12 bases between the germline ends. The CDR3 runs to 14 residues. Germline values: CDR1 SGDLS, CDR2 YYNGEE.

The chain combines TRBV28 with TRBJ2-3, with D maybe TRBD2 (5 bases). The CDR3 length is 16 residues. Trimming removed 8 bases from V and 0 bases from J, with 18 bases in between. Germline CDR1 is MDHEN and CDR2 is SYDVKM. CDR3 protein: CASVDSIGGSTDTQYF. In DNA, the CDR3 is TGTGCCAGCGTGGACTCAATCGGCGGGAGCACAGATACGCAGTATTTT.

The rearrangement joins TRBV5-6 to TRBJ1-2; 7 positions agree with TRBD1. The CDR3 has 15 amino acids. CDR1 and CDR2 (germline): SGHDT, YYEEEE. Trimming took 4 bases from V and 8 from J; bases not matched to a gene: 14. CDR3 loop: CASSTLDREANGYTF. Written as DNA, the CDR3 is TGTGCCAGCAGCACACTCGACAGGGAAGCTAACGGCTACACCTTC.

The rearrangement uses TRBV7-8 and TRBJ1-5; a possible D gene is TRBD1 (6 bases). There are 15 residues in the CDR3. CDR1 is SGHVS and CDR2 is FQNEAQ in the germline V gene. V lost 5 bases, J lost 0 bases, and 11 bases lay in between. The CDR3 is CASSITGISNQPQHF. CDR3 coding DNA: TGTGCCAGCAGCATAACAGGGATTAGCAATCAGCCCCAGCATTTT.

V is TRBV23-1 and J is TRBJ2-3, with D perhaps matching TRBD1 (5 bases). TRBV23-1 belongs to the ORF category, with a function that is uncertain. The CDR3 runs to 14 residues. V gave up 7 bases and J gave up 3 bases, with 14 bases separating them. As DNA, the CDR3 is TGCGCCAGCATCGGCACAGGACGGACAGATACGCAGTATTTT. As protein: CASIGTGRTDTQYF.

This rearrangement joins TRBV12-5 to TRBJ2-1, with 7 bases identical to TRBD1. V gave up 7 bases and J gave up 12 bases; unmatched junction bases: 6. CDR1 and CDR2 from the germline V gene are LGHNT and FRNRAP. CDR3 size: 11 residues. CDR3 nucleotides: TGTGCTAGTGCCCCCAGGGACAGGCAGTTCTTC. Its protein product is CASAPRDRQFF. Looking up the rest from reference TRBV12-5 and TRBJ2-1 gives the full variable domain: DARVTQTPRHKVTEMGQEVTMRCQPILGHNTVFWYRQTMMQGLELLAYFRNRAPLDDSGMPKDRFSAEMPDATLATLKIQPSEPRDSAVYFCASAPRDRQFFGPGTRLTVL.

The V call is TRBV5-1, the J call TRBJ1-5; perhaps TRBD1 as D (5 bases). CDR3 size: 13 residues. Trimming took off 5 bases at V and 4 bases at J, with 10 bases between the two ends. Germline CDR1 SGHRS, CDR2 YFSETQ. CDR3 sequence: CASSEQVNQPQHF. The CDR3 DNA reads TGCGCCAGCAGTGAACAGGTAAATCAGCCCCAGCATTTT.

The V and J genes are TRBV27 and TRBJ1-5; D not certain. Germline CDR1 is MNHEY and CDR2 is SMNVEV (reference sequence). Between the trimmed V and J ends, which lost 6 bases and 7 bases, there was a span of 13 bases. CDR3 length: 13 residues. CDR3 sequence (DNA): TGTGCCAGCAGCCGACCCGGGAGGCAGCCCCAGCATTTT. Its translation is CASSRPGRQPQHF.

The chain joins TRBV9 to TRBJ2-3; TRBD2 agrees at 12 bases. Trimming cost V 3 bases and J 1 base; bases outside gene matches: 9. This CDR3 comprises 18 residues. Per the germline V gene, CDR1 is SGDLS and CDR2 is YYNGEE. The CDR3 nucleotides read TGTGCCAGCAGCGGTGGGACTAGCGGGCCAAGAGGCACAGATACGCAGTATTTT. This encodes CASSGGTSGPRGTDTQYF.

This chain connects TRBV5-1 to TRBJ2-7; 7 nucleotides align to TRBD2. Germline values: CDR1 SGHRS, CDR2 YFSETQ. This CDR3 is built from 14 residues. After removal of 6 bases from V and 2 bases from J, the junction contained 8 bases not matched to a gene. CDR3 in amino acids: CASTPAAGAYEQYF. CDR3 sequence (DNA): TGCGCCAGCACCCCCGCCGCGGGGGCCTACGAGCAGTACTTC.

The CDR3 reads CASTPTGGSYEQYF. CDR3 sequence (DNA): TGTGCCAGTACTCCGACAGGGGGCTCCTACGAGCAGTACTTC. This chain uses TRBV19 with TRBJ2-7; 9 nucleotides match TRBD1. The CDR3 sequence is 14 residues long. The trim removed 7 bases at V and 0 bases at J, leaving 4 bases unmatched. Germline CDR1 reads LNHDA; CDR2 reads SQIVND (reference sequence). The full variable domain, rest sourced from reference TRBV19 and TRBJ2-7, is DGGITQSPKYLFRKEGQNVTLSCEQNLNHDAMYWYRQDPGQGLRLIYYSQIVNDFQKGDIAEGYSVSREKKESFPLTVTSAQKNPTAFYLCASTPTGGSYEQYFGPGTRLTVT.

This chain uses TRBV7-9 with TRBJ1-1, with 7 positions matching TRBD1. This CDR3 has 12 residues. Germline CDR1 is SEHNR and CDR2 is FQNEAQ (reference sequence). V trimming: 4 bases; J trimming: 6 bases; junction bases outside the gene matches: 2. In DNA, the CDR3 is TGTGCCAGCAGCTCGACAGGGCCTGAAGCTTTCTTT. It encodes CASSSTGPEAFF.

The table lists this clone with a few counts. The rearrangement joins TRBV21-1 to TRBJ1-2; the D call of TRBD1 is as the table states it, not checked on the DNA. TRBV21-1 is an annotated pseudogene. This CDR3 region has 16 residues. In nucleotides, the CDR3 is TGTGCCACCGGACTAACGACCCGGACAGGGCACTATGGCTACACCTTC. Translated: CATGLTTRTGHYGYTF.

The chain employs TRBV19 and TRBJ1-6, with 7 bases aligning to TRBD1. The CDR3 contains 15 residues. The trim removed 3 bases at V and 8 bases at J, leaving 7 bases unmatched. Germline V CDR1 and CDR2: LNHDA, SQIVND (reference sequence). CDR3 coding DNA: TGTGCCAGTAGTATTGGGTGGGACAGCGATTCACCCCTCCACTTT. Amino acid sequence: CASSIGWDSDSPLHF.

This chain joins TRBV11-3 and TRBJ2-3, with 13 bases identical to TRBD2. V shed 5 bases, J shed 6 bases, and the junction held 8 bases outside the gene matches. This CDR3 contains 16 residues. CDR1 is SGHNT, CDR2 YENEEA, per germline. CDR3 sequence (DNA): TGTGCCAGCAGCGACGGACTAGCGGGAGACTTGGATACGCAGTATTTT. This translates into CASSDGLAGDLDTQYF. Together with reference TRBV11-3 and TRBJ2-3, the CDR3 gives the full variable domain: EAGVVQSPRYKIIEKKQPVAFWCNPISGHNTLYWYLQNLGQGPELLIRYENEEAVDDSQLPKDRFSAERLKGVDSTLKIQPAELGDSAVYLCASSDGLAGDLDTQYFGPGTRLTVL.

This clone was found once. The V call is TRBV13, the J call TRBJ1-2; D call uncertain. The CDR3 consists of 14 residues. Looked up from germline, CDR1 is PRHDT and CDR2 is FYEKMQ (reference sequence). Trimming took 5 bases from V and 4 from J, leaving 14 bases between them. CDR3 in DNA: TGTGCCAGCAGCCGGATGGCGGCGGGCTATGGCTACACCTTC. This encodes CASSRMAAGYGYTF.

The CDR3 reads CASSAVRDEVGYTF. The DNA for the CDR3 is TGCGCCAGCAGCGCAGTCAGGGATGAGGTTGGCTACACCTTC. V gene TRBV5-1 combines with J gene TRBJ1-2; TRBD1 might be the D (5 bases). Between the trimmed V and J ends, which lost 4 bases and 7 bases, there was a span of 17 bases. Germline V lookup: CDR1 SGHRS, CDR2 YFSETQ. The CDR3 spans 14 residues.